This TCR beta chain was profiled in a study of blood T cell repertoires in COVID-19. The overall study: There were acute and convalescent COVID-19 samples, and they came from the United States, Italy and Spain.

J lost 7 bases, V lost 1 base, and 8 bases had no gene match. The CDR3 extends over 16 amino acids. Germline loops: CDR1 LNHNV, CDR2 YYDKDF (reference sequence). Study processing details: Estimates of nucleated cell counts were drawn from the amplification of reference gene primers. The data were produced by immunoSEQ multiplex PCR, yet TCRdb's version contains in-frame clones alone and is incomplete. The V and J calls and the clone size are those of that table, but D and trimming were determined from the DNA. Among about 440,000 clones listed, about 90% were seen once. Sequencing input: PBMCs or T cells enriched from blood (not recorded which). This rearrangement joins TRBV15 to TRBJ1-4; 8 bases fit TRBD1. The TCR originated in a woman aged 18-29 years with acute COVID-19. CDR3 bases: TGTGCCACCAGCAGAGCCCAGGGGGCGCGGAGTGAAAAACTGTTTTTT. This translates into CATSRAQGARSEKLFF. Together with reference TRBV15 and TRBJ1-4, the CDR3 gives the full variable domain: DAMVIQNPRYQVTQFGKPVTLSCSQTLNHNVMYWYQQKSSQAPKLLFHYYDKDFNNEADTPDNFQSRRPNTSFCFLDIRSPGLGDTAMYLCATSRAQGARSEKLFFGSGTQLSVL.